The next 31 T cell receptor beta chains were all read from a single sample in a study of cytomegalovirus exposure and HLA in healthy donors (dated 2017 in TCRdb). Library prep was done by the immunoSEQ multiplex PCR assay. For the multiplex PCR, a mixture combining 60 forward primers for TCR Vbeta segments and 13 reverse primers for TCR Jbeta segments was used. The clones in this table, taken by TCRdb from immuneACCESS, are in-frame only. Not every clone is retained; where verified, under half of the shortfall comes from an unresolved V gene, and the cause of the rest is unknown. This sample holds about 130,000 clones; about four fifths were observed only once. The ten largest clones take up approximately 4.8% of the sample. Sequencing was carried out using PBMCs. Source of these receptors: a man in his thirties or forties in good health.

J is TRBJ2-7 and V is TRBV5-4, with 11 bases aligning to TRBD1. V gave up 0 bases and J gave up 5 bases; unmatched junction bases: 7. There are 16 residues in the CDR3. Germline CDR1 SGHNT, CDR2 YYREEE (reference sequence). The CDR3 DNA reads as TGTGCCAGCAGCTTGGGAGGACAGGGGGCTATCCACGAGCAGTACTTC. Its protein is CASSLGGQGAIHEQYF.

CDR3 region: CASSLRSGTNNEQFF. CDR3 sequence (DNA): TGTGCCAGCAGCCTCCGTAGCGGGACAAACAATGAGCAGTTCTTC. The chain links TRBV6-4 to TRBJ2-1; 8 nucleotides align to TRBD2. Germline V lookup: CDR1 MRHNA, CDR2 SNTAGT. With 6 bases clipped from V and 5 bases from J, the junction kept 9 bases outside the gene matches. The CDR3 contains 15 residues.

The rearrangement joins TRBV28 to TRBJ2-7; the D is unclear. V was shortened by 2 bases and J by 1 base, with 12 bases between the two germline ends. The germline gives CDR1 MDHEN, CDR2 SYDVKM. This CDR3 region has 15 residues. DNA for the CDR3: TGTGCCAGCAGTTTAGGTTTCAGCGATTCCTACGAGCAGTACTTC. Translating it yields CASSLGFSDSYEQYF.

The chain joins TRBV7-2 to TRBJ2-1; TRBD1 is a possible D gene (5 bases). Germline CDR1 reads SGHTA; CDR2 reads FQGNSA. The CDR3 is 14 amino acids. Trimming pared 1 base from V and 9 bases from J, leaving 13 bases between. CDR3 amino acids: CASSLVGPQGEQFF. Written as DNA, the CDR3 is TGTGCCAGCAGCTTAGTAGGGCCGCAGGGTGAGCAGTTCTTC.

The chain couples TRBV7-6 to TRBJ2-3, with D possibly being TRBD2 (5 bases). Germline V gene sequence: CDR1 SGHVS, CDR2 FNYEAQ. V was clipped by 1 base and J by 2 bases, with 10 bases between them. The CDR3 is 15 amino acids. CDR3 sequence: CASSLGGSFTDTQYF. CDR3 DNA: TGTGCCAGCAGCTTAGGTGGGAGTTTCACAGATACGCAGTATTTT.

In its sample, this clone was seen a few times. V is TRBV9 and J is TRBJ2-1; 8 bases are a match to TRBD2. The CDR3 runs to 11 residues. After removal of 3 bases from V and 10 bases from J, the junction contained 0 bases not matched to a gene. Germline V CDR1 and CDR2: SGDLS, YYNGEE. In DNA form, the CDR3 reads TGTGCCAGCAGCGGCGGGGGGGAGCAGTTCTTC. It yields the protein CASSGGGEQFF.

V is TRBV28 and J is TRBJ1-5; D is possibly TRBD1 (5 bases). Germline values: CDR1 MDHEN, CDR2 SYDVKM. Trimming removed 2 bases from V and 6 bases from J, with 14 bases in between. This CDR3 spans 15 amino acids. CDR3 in amino acids: CASSLNQGLSQPQHF. The CDR3 DNA reads TGTGCCAGCAGTTTAAATCAGGGTTTATCTCAGCCCCAGCATTTT.

This clone was seen more than once but under ten times. The gene calls are TRBV6-1 and TRBJ2-7, with 11 bases aligning to TRBD2. The CDR3 contains 13 residues. The germline V gene has CDR1 MNHNS and CDR2 SASEGT. J lost 7 bases, V lost 8 bases, and 7 bases had no gene match. The chain's CDR3 is CASGLAGGLEQYF. CDR3 DNA sequence: TGTGCCAGCGGGTTAGCGGGAGGGCTGGAGCAGTACTTC.

The chain links TRBV7-9 to TRBJ1-1; D gene uncertain. The CDR3 extends over 12 amino acids. The germline V gene has CDR1 SEHNR and CDR2 FQNEAQ (reference sequence). Trimming removed 5 bases from V and 7 bases from J, with 11 bases in between. This chain's CDR3 is CASSHGIYEAFF. CDR3 sequence (DNA): TGTGCCAGCAGCCACGGGATTTATGAAGCTTTCTTT.

This clone was found once. The chain carries TRBV6-5 and TRBJ2-7; possible D gene TRBD1, 5 bases. The germline V gene has CDR1 MNHEY and CDR2 SVGAGI. Trimming left V 2 bases short and J 4 bases short, with 9 bases between. CDR3 length: 13 residues. CDR3 DNA: TGTGCCAGCAGTTACCTAGGGGTATACGAGCAGTACTTC. Translated, it gives CASSYLGVYEQYF.

This clone was seen a handful of times. V is TRBV30 and J is TRBJ2-3; D uncertain. This CDR3 is built from 13 residues. V shed 3 bases and J shed 2 bases, with 9 bases lying between them. Germline V gives CDR1 GTSNPN, CDR2 SVGIG (reference sequence). The CDR3 sequence is CAWSETTTDTQYF. DNA for the CDR3: TGTGCCTGGAGCGAAACAACCACAGATACGCAGTATTTT. Together with reference TRBV30 and TRBJ2-3, the CDR3 gives the full variable domain: SQTIHQWPATLVQPVGSPLSLECTVEGTSNPNLYWYRQAAGRGLQLLFYSVGIGQISSEVPQNLSASRPQDRQFILSSKKLLLSDSGFYLCAWSETTTDTQYFGPGTRLTVL.

This chain uses TRBV27 with TRBJ1-5; perhaps TRBD1 as D (6 bases). The V gene lost 2 bases and the J gene lost 4 bases, with 12 bases spanning the gap. Per germline, CDR1 MNHEY and CDR2 SMNVEV (reference sequence). This CDR3 region has 15 residues. The CDR3 spells CASSLGAGANQPQHF. Written as DNA, the CDR3 is TGTGCCAGCAGTTTAGGAGCAGGGGCGAATCAGCCCCAGCATTTT.

V gene TRBV27 combines with J gene TRBJ2-7; D is unclear. The germline V gene encodes CDR1 MNHEY and CDR2 SMNVEV (reference sequence). CDR3 length: 12 amino acids. The germline V and J ends were trimmed by 6 bases and 0 bases, with 6 bases remaining between them. The CDR3 bases are TGTGCCAGCAGGGCATTCTCCTACGAGCAGTACTTC. This sequence encodes CASRAFSYEQYF.

The gene calls are TRBV27 and TRBJ1-4, with TRBD1 as a possible D gene (6 bases). Trimming left V 7 bases short and J 4 bases short, with 16 bases between. Germline CDR1 MNHEY, CDR2 SMNVEV (reference sequence). There are 15 residues in the CDR3. The CDR3 protein is CASTPTGRINEKLFF. The CDR3 coding sequence is TGTGCCAGCACCCCGACAGGCCGGATTAATGAAAAACTGTTTTTT.

The rearrangement uses TRBV25-1 and TRBJ2-7; 11 bases map to TRBD2. Germline lookup yields CDR1 MGHDK and CDR2 SYGVNS. V gave up 5 bases and J gave up 2 bases; unmatched junction bases: 5. This CDR3 has 15 amino acids. The CDR3 DNA is TGTGCCAGCAGTCTGAGTAGCGGGAGGGCCTACGAGCAGTACTTC. Its protein is CASSLSSGRAYEQYF.

The chain joins TRBV7-2 to TRBJ1-1; the match to TRBD1 covers 8 bases. The germline V gene has CDR1 SGHTA and CDR2 FQGNSA. Trimming cost V 5 bases and J 3 bases; bases outside gene matches: 8. The CDR3 contains 15 residues. CDR3: CASSPRTGKDTEAFF. For the CDR3, the DNA is TGTGCCAGCAGCCCCAGGACAGGGAAGGACACTGAAGCTTTCTTT.

The genes are TRBV9 and TRBJ1-2; tentative D call: TRBD1 (5 bases). The CDR3 has 15 amino acids. The V gene lost 7 bases and the J gene lost 2 bases, with 18 bases spanning the gap. Germline values: CDR1 SGDLS, CDR2 YYNGEE. The CDR3 here is CASHPSGAGNYGYTF. CDR3 nucleotides: TGTGCCAGCCATCCGAGTGGGGCGGGAAACTATGGCTACACCTTC.

The chain uses TRBV28 and TRBJ2-2, with D perhaps TRBD2 (7 bases). The CDR3 totals 16 residues. Germline V gene lookup returns CDR1 MDHEN and CDR2 SYDVKM. Trimming stripped 6 bases from V and 5 bases from J, with 19 bases between. CDR3 loop: CASRLGAGVGTGELFF. DNA of the CDR3: TGTGCCAGCAGGCTGGGGGCGGGAGTGGGTACCGGGGAGCTGTTTTTT. Together with reference TRBV28 and TRBJ2-2, the CDR3 gives the full variable domain: DVKVTQSSRYLVKRTGEKVFLECVQDMDHENMFWYRQDPGLGLRLIYFSYDVKMKEKGDIPEGYSVSREKKERFSLILESASTNQTSMYLCASRLGAGVGTGELFFGEGSRLTVL.

The chain has TRBV7-9 and TRBJ2-7, with D possibly TRBD2 on 7 matching bases. V lost 5 bases, J lost 3 bases, and 14 bases lay in between. The CDR3 totals 14 residues. CDR1 is SEHNR, CDR2 FQNEAQ, per germline (reference sequence). CDR3 in amino acids: CASSLRGGNYEQYF. DNA for the CDR3: TGTGCCAGCAGCCTGAGGGGGGGAAACTACGAGCAGTACTTC.

This clone was observed a single time. The chain recombines TRBV6-5 with TRBJ2-7; 9 bases fit TRBD2. Germline V gene lookup returns CDR1 MNHEY and CDR2 SVGAGI. The CDR3 spans 15 residues. Trimming cost V 4 bases and J 5 bases; bases outside gene matches: 9. The CDR3 DNA reads TGTGCCAGCAGTTCCCATAGCGGGAGACCCAACGAGCAGTACTTC. This gives the protein CASSSHSGRPNEQYF.

The genes are TRBV5-1 and TRBJ1-3; D is undetermined. The CDR3 extends over 16 amino acids. The germline V gene has CDR1 SGHRS and CDR2 YFSETQ. V was trimmed by 4 bases and J by 2 bases, leaving 16 bases between them. The chain's CDR3 is CASSPYRSLAGNTIYF. The CDR3 DNA reads as TGCGCCAGCAGCCCTTATAGGAGTTTGGCTGGAAACACCATATATTTT.

Remarks on this clone: One end of the junction does not line up with germline, which may come from a read error. This chain links TRBV19 with TRBJ2-7; 15 positions match TRBD2. The length of the CDR3 is 13 residues. CDR1 and CDR2 from the germline V gene are LNHDA and SQIVND (reference sequence). The CDR3 is CASSRGLAGGRHF. CDR3 nucleotide sequence: TGTGCCAGTAGTAGGGGACTAGCGGGAGGTCGGCACTTC.

This rearrangement joins TRBV6-5 to TRBJ2-7, with 11 bases identical to TRBD2. With 2 bases clipped from V and 8 bases from J, the junction kept 8 bases outside the gene matches. Germline V lookup: CDR1 MNHEY, CDR2 SVGAGI. CDR3 length equals 15 residues. The CDR3 DNA reads as TGTGCCAGCAGTTACGAGACTAGCGGGACTATCAAGCAGTACTTC. Residues: CASSYETSGTIKQYF.

V is TRBV12-5 and J is TRBJ2-5; maybe TRBD2 (13 bases). Trimming left V 5 bases short and J 3 bases short, with 37 bases between. Germline values: CDR1 LGHNT, CDR2 FRNRAP. CDR3 length: 22 residues. The DNA of the CDR3 is TGTGCTAGTGGTGGCCGGGACAGGGGGCTGTGGACTAGCGGGAGAATCAAAGAGACCCAGTACTTC. Residues: CASGGRDRGLWTSGRIKETQYF.

V usage is TRBV30 and J usage is TRBJ2-7, with 10 bases fitting TRBD1. CDR1 GTSNPN and CDR2 SVGIG come from the germline V gene (reference sequence). CDR3 length equals 15 residues. After removal of 2 bases from V and 4 bases from J, the junction contained 8 bases not matched to a gene. The CDR3 DNA sequence: TGTGCCTGGAGTTCGTCGACAGGGGGCGTTTACGAGCAGTACTTC. It specifies CAWSSSTGGVYEQYF.

V is TRBV27 and J is TRBJ1-5; a weak D match, TRBD1 (5 bases). The V end lost 0 bases, the J end lost 6 bases, and 6 bases lay between the germline ends. Germline assignment: CDR1 MNHEY and CDR2 SMNVEV (reference sequence). This CDR3 contains 13 residues. The CDR3, as DNA: TGTGCCAGCAGTTTATCCAGGGTTCAGCCCCAGCATTTT. Its protein product is CASSLSRVQPQHF.

Concerning this clone itself: An end of the junction does not agree with germline; a read error may underlie this. The rearrangement joins TRBV7-7 to TRBJ2-5; D is perhaps TRBD2 (6 bases). The CDR3 sequence is 15 residues long. Germline CDR1 is SSHAT and CDR2 is FNYEAQ (reference sequence). In DNA, the CDR3 is TGTGCTAGCAGCTTCAGAACGGGAGTCCAAGAGACCCAGTACTTC. Amino acids: CASSFRTGVQETQYF.

The rearrangement links TRBV14 to TRBJ2-6; D is uncertain. V lost 1 base and J lost 1, with 8 bases in between. The CDR3 covers 16 residues. The germline CDR1 and CDR2 sequences are SGHDN and FVKESK. The CDR3 reads CASSQARVSGANVLTF. The CDR3 DNA follows: TGTGCCAGCAGCCAAGCCCGGGTTTCTGGGGCCAACGTCCTGACTTTC.

This clone was counted only a few times. CDR3 protein: CGGQEGTDTQYF. In DNA, the CDR3 is TGCGGCGGACAGGAGGGCACAGATACGCAGTATTTT. The V and J genes are TRBV29-1 and TRBJ2-3; 7 bases are shared with TRBD1. The CDR3 sequence is 12 residues long. CDR1 SQVTM and CDR2 ANQGSEA come from the germline V gene.

The chain has TRBV25-1 and TRBJ1-2; D may be TRBD1 (5 bases). V lost 8 bases and J lost 6, with 7 bases in between. The CDR3 spans 10 residues. Germline CDR1 and CDR2: MGHDK and SYGVNS. The CDR3 DNA reads as TGTGCCAGCTTAGGGGATGGCTACACCTTC. Translating gives CASLGDGYTF.

This clone was seen a few times. The CDR3 DNA reads TGTGCCAGCAGTGCTAGGGGGCTAGGGCAGGGCGAGCAGTACTTC. Protein sequence: CASSARGLGQGEQYF. The V call is TRBV6-1, the J call TRBJ2-7; 7 bases agree with TRBD1. Losses at the gene ends were 4 bases for V and 6 bases for J; bases not matched to a gene: 12. The CDR3 has 15 residues. Germline loops: CDR1 MNHNS, CDR2 SASEGT.